This T cell receptor (beta chain) is drawn from a study of identical twins. MiXCR was run by TCRdb on the 5' RACE reads, yielding one entry per CDR3 protein. The sample consists of hundreds of thousands of distinct CDR3 sequences, around 6% of them appearing once. In this sample, this clonotype turned up many times. Its specificity is unknown. Study-wide findings and caveats: With abundant cord blood beta clonotypes, insertions were fewer; memory repertoires showed no such pattern.

Sequencing was performed on naive T cells sorted from blood. The TCR sequence derives from a young man in good health.

CDR3 coding DNA: TGTGCCATCAGTGAGCCGAACAGGGAGAACACTGAAGCTTTCTTT. Translation gives CAISEPNRENTEAFF. The rearrangement uses TRBV10-3 and TRBJ1-1, with D perhaps TRBD1 (6 bases). The CDR3 spans 15 residues. Trimming cost V 2 bases and J 1 base, with 11 bases left between them. CDR1 and CDR2 (germline): ENHRY, SYGVKD.